The 25 T cell receptor beta chains in this list originate from one sample, sequenced in a study of OX40 agonist ivuxolimab in advanced cancers. Sequencing was performed with immunoSEQ multiplex PCR; in TCRdb, only in-frame clones are kept and a portion is missing. This table holds nearly 60,000 clones, 70% to 90% found once. The sequences come from CD4+ or CD8+ T cells sorted from blood, collected in a trial of the OX40 agonist ivuxolimab. The receptors come from an adult with an advanced solid tumor such as melanoma, head and neck, liver or kidney cancer.

The chain has TRBV6-1 and TRBJ2-5, with TRBD2 matching 11 bases. V trimming: 4 bases; J trimming: 0 bases; junction bases outside the gene matches: 4. This CDR3 comprises 16 residues. In germline, CDR1 is MNHNS, CDR2 SASEGT. The CDR3 nucleotides are TGTGCCAGCAGTGGGCTAGCGGGGGGATACCAAGAGACCCAGTACTTC. It translates to CASSGLAGGYQETQYF.

The sample holds a few counts of this clone. In nucleotides, the CDR3 is TGTGCCAGCAGCTTGGTACGGGGTTTCCAAGAGACCCAGTACTTC. Its translation: CASSLVRGFQETQYF. The chain carries TRBV7-9 and TRBJ2-5, with a possible D match to TRBD2 (5 bases). From germline, CDR1 is SEHNR and CDR2 FQNEAQ (reference sequence). Trimming took 3 bases from V and 1 from J, leaving 12 bases between them. The CDR3 covers 15 residues. Full variable domain (outside the CDR3, taken from reference TRBV7-9 and TRBJ2-5): DTGVSQNPRHKITKRGQNVTFRCDPISEHNRLYWYRQTLGQGPEFLTYFQNEAQLEKSRLLSDRFSAERPKGSFSTLEIQRTEQGDSAMYLCASSLVRGFQETQYFGPGTRLLVL.

J is TRBJ2-2 and V is TRBV7-9; D perhaps matches TRBD1 (6 bases). The CDR3 loop spans 16 amino acids. V gave up 4 bases and J gave up 6 bases, with 18 bases separating them. Per germline, CDR1 SEHNR and CDR2 FQNEAQ (reference sequence). The CDR3 DNA reads as TGTGCCAGCAGCTCCTGGGCTAGCAAGGGGGCCGGGGAGCTGTTTTTT. It translates to CASSSWASKGAGELFF.

J is TRBJ2-1 and V is TRBV11-3; the match to TRBD2 covers 10 bases. The CDR3 sequence is 16 residues long. Per the germline V gene, CDR1 is SGHNT and CDR2 is YENEEA. The V segment lost 5 bases and the J segment 7 bases; nucleotides outside the gene matches: 11. This CDR3 is CASSMYTSGEGNEQFF. As DNA, the CDR3 is TGTGCCAGCAGCATGTACACTAGCGGGGAAGGGAATGAGCAGTTCTTC.

The gene calls are TRBV5-1 and TRBJ1-1; 12 bases line up with TRBD1. With V trimmed by 3 bases and J by 5 bases, 8 bases remained unmatched. CDR3 size: 16 residues. CDR1 is SGHRS, CDR2 YFSETQ, per germline. CDR3 loop: CASSYRDRGQGTEAFF. In nucleotides, the CDR3 is TGCGCCAGCAGCTACCGGGACAGGGGGCAGGGAACTGAAGCTTTCTTT.

This clone was detected a few times. The genes are TRBV10-1 and TRBJ2-1; TRBD1 aligns across 12 bases. The CDR3 has 15 amino acids. With 6 bases clipped from V and 8 bases from J, the junction kept 8 bases outside the gene matches. Per the germline V gene, CDR1 is WNHNN and CDR2 is SYGVQD (reference sequence). The CDR3 nucleotides read TGCGCCAGCAGCGACCCCGGGACAGGGGGCCATGAGCAGTTCTTC. This translates into CASSDPGTGGHEQFF.

The CDR3 region is CASSVYSNQPQHF. The CDR3 bases are TGTGCCAGCAGCGTTTATAGCAATCAGCCCCAGCATTTT. V gene TRBV7-8 combines with J gene TRBJ1-5; D unresolved. Germline values: CDR1 SGHVS, CDR2 FQNEAQ. V was clipped by 5 bases and J by 0 bases, with 5 bases between them. CDR3 length: 13 residues. Based on the CDR3 plus reference TRBV7-8 and TRBJ1-5, the full variable domain is GAGVSQSPRYKVAKRGQDVALRCDPISGHVSLFWYQQALGQGPEFLTYFQNEAQLDKSGLPSDRFFAERPEGSVSTLKIQRTQQEDSAVYLCASSVYSNQPQHFGDGTRLSIL.

The sample holds a few counts of this clone. The chain has TRBV11-2 and TRBJ2-1, with TRBD1 as a possible D gene (5 bases). The CDR3 has 18 amino acids. V lost 4 bases, J lost 2 bases, and 21 bases lay in between. In germline, CDR1 is SGHAT, CDR2 FQNNGV. The CDR3 is CASSSTRRGLGTYNEQFF. CDR3 nucleotides: TGTGCCAGCAGCTCGACCCGTAGGGGCCTCGGAACCTACAATGAGCAGTTCTTC.

The chain links TRBV19 to TRBJ1-2; possible D gene TRBD1, 5 bases. Trimming stripped 3 bases from V and 2 bases from J, with 10 bases between. The CDR3 consists of 14 residues. Germline V gene sequence: CDR1 LNHDA, CDR2 SQIVND (reference sequence). The CDR3 DNA reads TGTGCCAGTAGTATCGAGGCAGGGAACTATGGCTACACCTTC. Protein sequence: CASSIEAGNYGYTF. The full variable domain, with the rest looked up from reference TRBV19 and TRBJ1-2, is DGGITQSPKYLFRKEGQNVTLSCEQNLNHDAMYWYRQDPGQGLRLIYYSQIVNDFQKGDIAEGYSVSREKKESFPLTVTSAQKNPTAFYLCASSIEAGNYGYTFGSGTRLTVV.

The chain is built from TRBV6-1 and TRBJ1-2; 7 nucleotides match TRBD1. The trim removed 4 bases at V and 4 bases at J, leaving 6 bases unmatched. CDR1 is MNHNS, CDR2 SASEGT, per germline. The CDR3 runs 14 residues. The CDR3 coding sequence is TGTGCCAGCAGTGCAGGGGGGCGCAGCTATGGCTACACCTTC. Protein product: CASSAGGRSYGYTF.

This rearrangement joins TRBV6-5 to TRBJ2-7, with D possibly being TRBD1 (6 bases). Germline-derived CDR1 and CDR2 are MNHEY and SVGAGI. The CDR3 sequence is 14 residues long. V was shortened by 6 bases and J by 6 bases, with 18 bases between the two germline ends. The CDR3 DNA sequence: TGTGCCAGCAGCCTTCTCGCAGGGGTTTTCGAGCAGTACTTC. Its protein is CASSLLAGVFEQYF.

V is TRBV5-4 and J is TRBJ2-5; D possibly matches TRBD1 or TRBD2 (6 bases each). V was cut by 4 bases and J by 4 bases, with 17 bases left in between. CDR3 length: 15 amino acids. Germline CDR1 and CDR2: SGHNT and YYREEE (reference sequence). The CDR3: CASSRGLALLETQYF. CDR3 nucleotides: TGTGCCAGCAGCCGGGGGCTAGCGCTACTAGAGACCCAGTACTTC.

In its sample, this clone was seen a few times. V is TRBV28 and J is TRBJ1-2; maybe TRBD1 (6 bases). The CDR3 has 13 amino acids. Germline V gene sequence: CDR1 MDHEN, CDR2 SYDVKM. The ends were cut back, 6 bases at V and 7 bases at J, with 15 bases in the middle. This CDR3 is CASSRRRGGGYTF. For the CDR3, the DNA is TGTGCCAGCAGCCGGAGAAGGGGGGGTGGCTACACCTTC.

The chain carries TRBV5-5 and TRBJ1-1; no firm D call. Germline V gives CDR1 SGHKS, CDR2 YYEKEE (reference sequence). The CDR3 is 14 amino acids. V gave up 4 bases and J gave up 1 base, with 11 bases separating them. Here the CDR3 reads CASSQTKTNTEAFF. The CDR3 DNA reads as TGTGCCAGCAGCCAAACAAAGACGAACACTGAAGCTTTCTTT.

The chain uses TRBV5-4 and TRBJ1-1; D unresolved. This CDR3 comprises 14 residues. Trimming shortened V by 2 bases and J by 1 base, and 9 bases separated the two germline ends. Germline V gene sequence: CDR1 SGHNT, CDR2 YYREEE (reference sequence). The CDR3 spells CASSLQKPNTEAFF. The CDR3 coding sequence is TGTGCCAGCAGCTTACAGAAACCGAACACTGAAGCTTTCTTT.

The chain uses TRBV5-1 and TRBJ2-3; 7 nucleotides agree with TRBD1. The CDR3 has 14 residues. Germline CDR1 is SGHRS and CDR2 is YFSETQ. Trimming removed 2 bases from V and 6 bases from J; junction bases left unmatched: 6. The CDR3, as DNA: TGCGCCAGCAGCTTAGGGGGCGCCCGGGATACGCAGTATTTT. Translated, it gives CASSLGGARDTQYF.

This chain uses TRBV6-1 with TRBJ2-1; 8 nucleotides align to TRBD1. The V gene end was trimmed by 4 bases and the J gene end by 4 bases; junction bases not matched to a gene: 6. The length of the CDR3 is 15 residues. Germline CDR1 MNHNS, CDR2 SASEGT. CDR3 residues: CASSGTGKRYNEQFF. In nucleotides, the CDR3 is TGTGCCAGCAGTGGGACAGGGAAAAGGTACAATGAGCAGTTCTTC.

The chain joins TRBV29-1 to TRBJ2-2, with D possibly TRBD1 on 6 matching bases. CDR3 length: 16 amino acids. Deletions cut 6 bases from V and 0 bases from J, with 17 bases between. Germline values: CDR1 SQVTM, CDR2 ANQGSEA. In DNA form, the CDR3 reads TGCAGCGTAAAGGTGGGGGCAGGGTCGAACACCGGGGAGCTGTTTTTT. This codes for CSVKVGAGSNTGELFF.

This clone appeared once. This chain links TRBV6-1 with TRBJ1-2; no reliable D call. V lost 6 bases and J 0 bases, leaving 11 bases between the germline ends. Looked up from germline, CDR1 is MNHNS and CDR2 is SASEGT. There are 14 residues in the CDR3. The CDR3 sequence is CASREGGANYGYTF. CDR3 nucleotides: TGTGCCAGCAGGGAGGGCGGAGCTAACTATGGCTACACCTTC.

V usage is TRBV7-8 and J usage is TRBJ2-7, with 9 bases fitting TRBD1. This CDR3 spans 14 amino acids. The V and J ends lost 5 bases and 2 bases, in that order; junction bases with no gene match: 4. Germline V CDR1 and CDR2: SGHVS, FQNEAQ. The CDR3 loop reads CASSPRDRAYEQYF. Written as DNA, the CDR3 is TGTGCCAGCAGCCCACGGGACAGGGCCTACGAGCAGTACTTC.

CDR3 bases: TGCAGCGTTGCGGGGTATAATGAAAAACTGTTTTTT. This translates into CSVAGYNEKLFF. The chain recombines TRBV29-1 with TRBJ1-4; D remains unclear. This CDR3 comprises 12 residues. The V gene lost 4 bases and the J gene lost 4 bases, with 7 bases spanning the gap. CDR1 SQVTM and CDR2 ANQGSEA come from the germline V gene.

Here the CDR3 reads CASSEAGGGDEKLFF. CDR3 DNA sequence: TGTGCCAGCAGTGAAGCCGGAGGGGGAGATGAAAAACTGTTTTTT. J is TRBJ1-4 and V is TRBV6-1, with a tentative D call TRBD1 (6 bases). Trimming shortened V by 0 bases and J by 6 bases, and 11 bases separated the two germline ends. The germline gives CDR1 MNHNS, CDR2 SASEGT. The CDR3 extends over 15 amino acids.

The chain has TRBV19 and TRBJ2-2, with D possibly being TRBD1 (5 bases). V was shortened by 1 base and J by 5 bases, with 14 bases between the two germline ends. This CDR3 has 16 residues. Germline loops: CDR1 LNHDA, CDR2 SQIVND (reference sequence). Here the CDR3 reads CASSIGPGRTTGELFF. The CDR3 coding sequence is TGTGCCAGTAGTATAGGTCCAGGGCGGACGACCGGGGAGCTGTTTTTT.

This clone was detected only once. V is TRBV5-1 and J is TRBJ2-1; the D gene is possibly TRBD1 (7 bases). The CDR3 covers 15 residues. Germline CDR1 SGHRS, CDR2 YFSETQ. The V end lost 4 bases, the J end lost 5 bases, and 16 bases lay between the germline ends. The chain's CDR3 is CASSLGQGGHNEQFF. The CDR3 DNA reads as TGCGCCAGCAGCCTAGGGCAGGGGGGACACAATGAGCAGTTCTTC. Full variable domain (missing parts from reference TRBV5-1 and TRBJ2-1): KAGVTQTPRYLIKTRGQQVTLSCSPISGHRSVSWYQQTPGQGLQFLFEYFSETQRNKGNFPGRFSGRQFSNSRSEMNVSTLELGDSALYLCASSLGQGGHNEQFFGPGTRLTVL.

This clone was counted a few times. The chain couples TRBV28 to TRBJ2-5, with 9 positions matching TRBD2. Germline V CDR1 and CDR2: MDHEN, SYDVKM. V lost 6 bases and J lost 5; bases outside the gene matches: 16. This CDR3 is built from 17 residues. The CDR3 here is CASSLGATSGARETQYF. In DNA form, the CDR3 reads TGTGCCAGCAGCCTCGGGGCGACTAGCGGTGCCCGGGAGACCCAGTACTTC.